This T cell receptor (beta chain) was sequenced during a study of CXCR3-negative and CXCR3-positive naive CD8 T cells. The CDR3 consists of 12 residues. Per the germline V gene, CDR1 is MNHEY and CDR2 is SVGEGT. Cells classed as naive CD8+ T cells were CD45RO-CCR7+CD27+CD95-. Through 5' RACE with UMI labels, the TRB cDNA libraries were prepared. TCRdb reanalyzed the 5' RACE reads, giving one entry per CDR3 protein sequence and no DNA. The sample holds tens of thousands of distinct CDR3 sequences. Points from the study as a whole: Once cells were cryopreserved, CXCR3 expression went down partly, and most assays used fresh PBMCs. The TRB CDR3s that CXCR3-positive naive cells carried were more hydrophobic than those of CXCR3-negative naive cells.

Concerning this clonotype itself: What it binds is unknown.

Material: naive CXCR3+ CD8+ T cells from blood. The subset denotes: CD45RO-CCR7+CD27+CD95- naive CD8+ T cells expressing CXCR3 (TNR3+). This sequence joins TRBV6-2 or TRBV6-3 and TRBJ1-1. This clonotype was sampled from a human donor in good health. Some clones in this sample may be carry-over from other donors' samples. This CDR3 reads CASSLTSAEAFF.